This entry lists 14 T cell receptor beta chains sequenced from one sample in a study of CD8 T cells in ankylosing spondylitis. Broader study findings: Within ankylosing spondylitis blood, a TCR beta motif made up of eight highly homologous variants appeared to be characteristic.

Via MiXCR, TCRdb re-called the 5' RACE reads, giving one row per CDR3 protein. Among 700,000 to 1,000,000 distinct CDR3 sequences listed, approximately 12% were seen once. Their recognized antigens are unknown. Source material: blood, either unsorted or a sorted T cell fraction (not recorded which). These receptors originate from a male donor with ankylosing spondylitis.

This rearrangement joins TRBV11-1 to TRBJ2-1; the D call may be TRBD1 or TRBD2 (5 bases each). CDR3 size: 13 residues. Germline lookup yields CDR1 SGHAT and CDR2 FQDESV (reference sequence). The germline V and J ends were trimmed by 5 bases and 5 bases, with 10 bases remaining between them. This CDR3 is CASSPWDDNEQFF. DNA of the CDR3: TGTGCCAGCAGCCCCTGGGACGACAATGAGCAGTTCTTC.

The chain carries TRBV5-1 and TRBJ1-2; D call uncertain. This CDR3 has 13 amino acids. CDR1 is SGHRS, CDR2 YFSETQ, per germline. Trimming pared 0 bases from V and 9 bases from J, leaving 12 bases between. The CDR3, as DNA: TGCGCCAGCAGCTTGGAGTTGCCGGATCGCTACACCTTC. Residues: CASSLELPDRYTF.

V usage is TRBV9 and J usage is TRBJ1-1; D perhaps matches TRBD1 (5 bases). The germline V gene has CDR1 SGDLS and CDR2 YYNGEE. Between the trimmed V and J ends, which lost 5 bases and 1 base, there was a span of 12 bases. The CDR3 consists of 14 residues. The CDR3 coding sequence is TGTGCCAGCAGAAGACAGCACCAGAACACTGAAGCTTTCTTT. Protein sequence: CASRRQHQNTEAFF.

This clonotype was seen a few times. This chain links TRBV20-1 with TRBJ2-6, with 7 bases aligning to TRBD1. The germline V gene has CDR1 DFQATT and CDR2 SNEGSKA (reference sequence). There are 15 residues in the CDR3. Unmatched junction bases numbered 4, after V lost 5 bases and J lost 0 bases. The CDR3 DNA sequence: TGCAGTGCTCACAGGGGTCCCTCTGGGGCCAACGTCCTGACTTTC. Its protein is CSAHRGPSGANVLTF.

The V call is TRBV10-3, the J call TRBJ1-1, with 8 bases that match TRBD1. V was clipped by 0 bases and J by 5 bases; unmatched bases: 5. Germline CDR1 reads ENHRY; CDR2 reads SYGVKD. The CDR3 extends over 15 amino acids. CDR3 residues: CAISESRTGRTEAFF. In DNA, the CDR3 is TGTGCCATCAGTGAGTCGAGGACAGGGAGGACTGAAGCTTTCTTT.

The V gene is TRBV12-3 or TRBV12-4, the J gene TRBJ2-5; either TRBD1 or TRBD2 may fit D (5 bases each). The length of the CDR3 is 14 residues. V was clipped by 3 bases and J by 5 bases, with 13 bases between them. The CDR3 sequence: CASSFSGTGETQYF. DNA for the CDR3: TGTGCCAGCAGTTTCTCTGGGACGGGGGAGACCCAGTACTTC.

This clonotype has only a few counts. CDR3: CASSFYTGTGGITEAFF. The CDR3 coding sequence is TGTGCCAGCAGCTTTTACACCGGGACAGGGGGCATCACTGAAGCTTTCTTT. V gene TRBV7-9 combines with J gene TRBJ1-1; 12 nucleotides line up with TRBD1. The germline V gene encodes CDR1 SEHNR and CDR2 FQNEAQ (reference sequence). The CDR3 length is 17 residues. V was pared by 3 bases and J by 4 bases, with 9 bases of the junction left unmatched.

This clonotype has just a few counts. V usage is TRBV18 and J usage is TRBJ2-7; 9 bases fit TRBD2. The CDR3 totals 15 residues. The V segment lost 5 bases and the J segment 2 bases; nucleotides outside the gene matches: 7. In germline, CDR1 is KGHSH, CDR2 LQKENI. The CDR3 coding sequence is TGTGCCAGCTCAGAGGGACTAGCAGGGGCCTACGAGCAGTACTTC. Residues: CASSEGLAGAYEQYF.

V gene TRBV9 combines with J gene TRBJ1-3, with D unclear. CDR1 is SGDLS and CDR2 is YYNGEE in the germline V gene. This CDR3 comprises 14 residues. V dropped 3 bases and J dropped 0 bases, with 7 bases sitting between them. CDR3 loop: CASSAGSSGNTIYF. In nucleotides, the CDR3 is TGTGCCAGCAGCGCGGGGAGCTCTGGAAACACCATATATTTT.

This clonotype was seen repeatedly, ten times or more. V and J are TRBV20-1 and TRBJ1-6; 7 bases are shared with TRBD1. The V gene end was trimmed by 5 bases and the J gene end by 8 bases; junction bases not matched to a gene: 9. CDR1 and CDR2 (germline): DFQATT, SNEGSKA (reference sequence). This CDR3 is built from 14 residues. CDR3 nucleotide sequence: TGCAGTGCTCTTACGACAGGGAGGGATTCACCCCTCCACTTT. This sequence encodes CSALTTGRDSPLHF.

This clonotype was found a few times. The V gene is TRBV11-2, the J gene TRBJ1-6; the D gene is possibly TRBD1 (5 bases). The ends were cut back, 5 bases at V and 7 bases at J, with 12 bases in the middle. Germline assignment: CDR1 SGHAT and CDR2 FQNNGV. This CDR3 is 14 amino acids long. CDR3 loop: CASSQGRTNSPLHF. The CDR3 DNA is TGTGCCAGCAGCCAGGGACGTACGAATTCACCCCTCCACTTT.

CDR3 sequence reads: CASSPGQKTWGEQFF. DNA of the CDR3: TGTGCCAGCTCACCAGGTCAGAAGACCTGGGGTGAGCAGTTCTTC. This sequence joins TRBV18 and TRBJ2-1; unclear D gene. Trimming removed 2 bases at V and 9 bases at J, with 17 bases between. The length of the CDR3 is 15 residues. Germline V gene lookup returns CDR1 KGHSH and CDR2 LQKENI.

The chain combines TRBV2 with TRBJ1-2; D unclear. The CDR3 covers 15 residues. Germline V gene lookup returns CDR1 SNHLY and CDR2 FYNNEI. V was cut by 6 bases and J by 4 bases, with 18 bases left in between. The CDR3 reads CASSPQSGTIYGYTF. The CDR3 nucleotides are TGTGCCAGCAGCCCCCAGTCAGGCACGATCTATGGCTACACCTTC.

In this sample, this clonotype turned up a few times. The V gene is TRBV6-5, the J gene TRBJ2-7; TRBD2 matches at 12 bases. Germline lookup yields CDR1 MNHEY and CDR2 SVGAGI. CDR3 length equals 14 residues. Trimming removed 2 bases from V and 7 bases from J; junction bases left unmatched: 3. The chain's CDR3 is CASSYPSGRGEQYF. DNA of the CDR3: TGTGCCAGCAGTTACCCTAGCGGGAGGGGTGAGCAGTACTTC.